The present entry profiles one TCR beta chain with its context. The CDR3 has 14 residues. In germline, CDR1 is LNHDA, CDR2 SQIVND (reference sequence). V was cut by 1 base and J by 7 bases, with 14 bases left in between. This entry is derived from a study of blood T cell repertoires in COVID-19. Study as a whole: The study drew acute and convalescent COVID-19 samples from the United States, Italy and Spain.

In the study's own analysis: Amplification of reference gene primers provided the estimated nucleated cell counts. Clones were sequenced by immunoSEQ multiplex PCR, and TCRdb holds only the in-frame ones, with some missing. The D gene and trimming were derived from the DNA, and the V and J assignments and clone size from that table. The sample has over 90,000 clones, 65% to 90% seen once. The chain links TRBV19 to TRBJ2-7, with a possible D match to TRBD2 (6 bases). This clonotype originated in a man older than 75 with acute or convalescent COVID-19. Sequencing used peripheral blood. The CDR3 sequence is CASSIAGAPSEQYF. The CDR3 nucleotides read TGTGCCAGTAGTATAGCGGGAGCCCCCTCGGAGCAGTACTTC.